This T cell receptor (beta chain) was found in a study of shared clonotypes between healthy human individuals. The assay was immunoSEQ multiplex PCR, and TCRdb's table has in-frame clones only and misses some. The repertoire holds fewer than 1 million clones, around 96% seen once, with approximately 0.2% in the top ten. Naive CD8 populations comprised CD45RO-negative cells positively selected for CCR7, excluding terminally differentiated effector memory CD45RA+ cells. The TCR originated in a man younger than 45 in good health. The specimen was naive CD8+ T cells sorted from blood.

The CDR3 nucleotides are TGCGCCAGCAGCCAGGGAACCCGGGCCCCCCAACTGTTTTTT. Translation gives CASSQGTRAPQLFF. This sequence joins TRBV4-3 and TRBJ1-4, with D uncertain. CDR1 is LGHNA and CDR2 is YSLEER in the germline V gene. The CDR3 extends over 14 amino acids. The germline V and J ends were trimmed by 3 bases and 12 bases, with 17 bases remaining between them.